This T cell receptor (beta chain) is drawn from a study of blood T cell repertoires in COVID-19 (dated by TCRdb to between 2020 and 2021). For the wider study: Collaborator samples came from the United States, Italy and Spain and covered acute and convalescent phases of COVID-19. The material from the prospective study consisted of cDNA or gDNA derived from T cells, B-cell-depleted T cells, or PBMCs. The repertoires were made available in a free public database intended to serve as a resource for research on the immune response to SARS-CoV-2. The dataset comprised deeply sampled blood TCRbeta repertoires from subjects exposed to, actively infected with, or recovered from COVID-19. HLA class I and class II types, where available, came from metadata supplied by the sample provider rather than from assay-based typing. Samples were obtained from the ongoing ImmuneRACE study (first 160 participants) and from over 1,000 subjects provided by 6 global collaborators. Nearly every sample came with metadata listing a de-identified subject ID, COVID-19 status, age in years and sex.

The study at large found these results: The amount of clinical and demographic metadata varied by source and participant and was provided uncurated.

The germline ends are 9 bases apart after V is trimmed by 1 base and J by 8 bases. CDR1 and CDR2 (LNHNV, YYDKDF) derive from the germline V gene (reference sequence). The CDR3 goes from the cysteine to the phenylalanine over 14 residues. The entry retains the CDR3 DNA only, 42 bases that are in frame from base 1. Whole blood was collected in K2EDTA tubes by collaborating institutions according to the institutions' own protocols. For TCRbeta analysis, collaborator samples were shipped as frozen whole blood, as isolated PBMCs, or as DNA extracted from either sample type. In regard to this clone: This receptor's antigen is unknown. No qualities accompany the bases; no much larger clone lies one base away.

The immunoSEQ Assay, a bias-controlled multiplex PCR, was used to amplify TCRbeta CDR3 regions from genomic DNA. The authors' pipeline ran thus. Nucleated cell counts per sample were estimated from amplification of reference gene primers within the assay. To quantify the absolute abundance of each unique TCRbeta CDR3 rearrangement, sequence reads were collapsed and filtered. For each sample, productive Simpson clonality was calculated by taking the square root of Simpson's diversity index across productive rearrangements. In its TCRdb copy, this immuneACCESS table keeps in-frame sequences only and misses some clones. Where compared with another copy, unresolved V genes explain less than half of these, and the others have no known cause. The V and J calls and clone size are taken from that table; D and trimming were inferred from the DNA. The sample includes roughly 250,000 clones, with approximately 80% observed a single time. The ten largest clonotypes hold roughly 9.6% of the sample.

The rearranged segments are TRBV15 and TRBJ1-6; no confident D gene assignment can be made. Sequenced sample: peripheral blood. The receptor comes from a woman of 80 years or more with acute or convalescent COVID-19. This receptor carries the CDR3 CATSRASSYSPLHF. The DNA sequence follows: TGTGCCACCAGCAGAGCGTCCTCTTATTCACCCCTCCACTTT.